The source of this T cell receptor (beta chain) is a study of T cell responses to AZD1222 COVID-19 vaccine. General study points: Spike-wide coverage was observed for vaccine-associated CD4 TCRs, with dominant responses at 160-218 and 743-854. Only a handful of AZD1222 recipients were seropositive at baseline.

This table comes from immunoSEQ multiplex PCR, and its TCRdb copy is limited to in-frame clones, with some not included. The sample shows about 100,000 clones, around nine tenths of them seen only once. This CDR3 comprises 17 residues. The germline V gene encodes CDR1 SNHLY and CDR2 FYNNEI. V lost 8 bases and J 0 bases, leaving 19 bases between the germline ends. About this clone: Its antigen remains unknown.

This chain joins TRBV2 and TRBJ2-2; D perhaps matches TRBD1 (6 bases). This sequence originates from an adult in good health. This sample comprised peripheral blood, obtained on day 0 of AZD1222 vaccination. This chain's CDR3 is CASVKETAGANTGELFF. In DNA, the CDR3 is TGTGCCAGCGTCAAGGAGACGGCAGGGGCGAACACCGGGGAGCTGTTTTTT. The full variable domain, in which reference TRBV2 and TRBJ2-2 provide the parts outside the CDR3, is EPEVTQTPSHQVTQMGQEVILRCVPISNHLYFYWYRQILGQKVEFLVSFYNNEISEKSEIFDDQFSVERPDGSNFTLKIRSTKLEDSAMYFCASVKETAGANTGELFFGEGSRLTVL.